The 31 T cell receptor beta chains below all came from one sample that was sequenced in a study of T-cell memory formation after mild COVID-19 (dated by TCRdb to about 2021). The method behind the library was 5' RACE. TCRdb records Illumina NovaSeq 6000 as the sequencer. TCRdb handled the public reads itself, with Q25 trimming in fastp and clone calling in MiXCR, and kept productive beta chains. Identical CDR3 proteins give one entry, which carries the most common genes and DNA. The sample table lists over 450,000 distinct CDR3 sequences, roughly 21% of them with a count of one. The top ten constitute 12% of the sample. Sample: PBMCs or a T cell subset sorted from them (not recorded which). Receptors originate from an adult woman who had mild COVID-19 (a few samples of this study predate the infection). The sample titles of this study are shuffled in the database, so cell type and time point are left out; the donor was told from shared clones.

The chain carries TRBV15 and TRBJ2-7; D not certain. The germline V gene encodes CDR1 LNHNV and CDR2 YYDKDF (reference sequence). The CDR3 spans 14 residues. Trimming shortened V by 0 bases and J by 5 bases, and 11 bases separated the two germline ends. The CDR3 DNA is TGTGCCACCAGCAGAGAGGCAGATTATAACGAGCAGTACTTC. Protein: CATSREADYNEQYF.

This sequence joins TRBV18 and TRBJ2-1, with 8 bases aligning to TRBD2. Germline assignment: CDR1 KGHSH and CDR2 LQKENI. The CDR3 loop spans 16 amino acids. J was trimmed by 8 bases and V by 0 bases; bases with no gene match: 9. The CDR3 is CASSPPTGGPSDEQFF. In DNA form, the CDR3 reads TGTGCCAGCTCACCACCGACGGGGGGGCCCTCTGATGAGCAGTTCTTC.

This clonotype was seen a few times. This rearrangement joins TRBV5-1 to TRBJ1-1; D unclear. V was trimmed by 4 bases and J by 1 base, leaving 14 bases between them. The CDR3 sequence is 15 residues long. Germline CDR1 and CDR2: SGHRS and YFSETQ. CDR3 residues: CASSPGVGENTEAFF. In DNA, the CDR3 is TGCGCCAGCAGCCCGGGAGTTGGCGAGAACACTGAAGCTTTCTTT.

The chain joins TRBV7-6 to TRBJ2-5; no clear D gene. The CDR3 extends over 12 amino acids. Trimming stripped 5 bases from V and 5 bases from J, with 9 bases between. Germline-derived CDR1 and CDR2 are SGHVS and FNYEAQ. The CDR3 protein is CASSPWTETQYF. The CDR3, as DNA: TGTGCCAGCAGCCCTTGGACGGAGACCCAGTACTTC.

The rearrangement joins TRBV4-2 to TRBJ2-5; D is possibly TRBD1 (5 bases). Trimming stripped 4 bases from V and 3 bases from J, with 9 bases between. This CDR3 is built from 13 residues. CDR1 and CDR2 from the germline V gene are LGHNA and YNFKEQ. CDR3 in DNA: TGTGCCAGCAGCCCGACAGTGGAAGAGACCCAGTACTTC. Translation: CASSPTVEETQYF.

This clonotype appeared many times. The rearrangement uses TRBV4-1 and TRBJ2-1; tentative D call: TRBD1 (6 bases). This CDR3 contains 22 residues. Germline CDR1 and CDR2: MGHRA and YSYEKL. V was pared by 5 bases and J by 0 bases, with 32 bases between. As DNA, the CDR3 is TGCGCCAGCAGCTCAAGAGGTTCAACCGGGACACCCCCCTCGGGCTCCTACAATGAGCAGTTCTTC. Protein sequence: CASSSRGSTGTPPSGSYNEQFF.

This clonotype has more than one count but fewer than ten. The rearrangement uses TRBV20-1 and TRBJ1-1, with D possibly being TRBD1 (5 bases). V lost 3 bases and J 5 bases, leaving 13 bases between the germline ends. This CDR3 has 13 amino acids. Germline CDR1 DFQATT, CDR2 SNEGSKA (reference sequence). This CDR3 is CSASTGVMTEAFF. The CDR3 DNA sequence: TGCAGTGCTAGTACAGGAGTGATGACTGAAGCTTTCTTT.

The chain carries TRBV6-6 and TRBJ1-2, with D possibly being TRBD1 (5 bases). V was trimmed by 2 bases and J by 7 bases, leaving 11 bases between them. Germline loops: CDR1 MNHNY, CDR2 SVGAGI (reference sequence). The CDR3 is made up of 13 amino acids. CDR3 nucleotides: TGTGCCAGCAGTTACGTAGGGGCTGGTGGCTACACCTTC. It is translated as CASSYVGAGGYTF.

This rearrangement joins TRBV24-1 to TRBJ2-1; 7 bases line up with TRBD1. From germline, CDR1 is KGHDR and CDR2 SFDVKD. The J segment lost 8 bases and the V segment lost 3 bases, leaving 9 bases of the junction unmatched. This CDR3 region has 15 residues. CDR3 bases: TGTGCCACCAGTGATCGGGACAGCGGACGGGATGAGCAGTTCTTC. Translated, it gives CATSDRDSGRDEQFF.

This clonotype was picked up a small number of times. The genes are TRBV5-1 and TRBJ1-1; 7 bases map to TRBD1. Germline CDR1 SGHRS, CDR2 YFSETQ. With 3 bases clipped from V and 1 base from J, the junction kept 6 bases outside the gene matches. This CDR3 comprises 15 residues. CDR3 nucleotide sequence: TGCGCCAGCAGCTGGGGGGGACAGAGGAACACTGAAGCTTTCTTT. Protein product: CASSWGGQRNTEAFF.

At least ten counts were recorded for this clonotype. The chain uses TRBV30 and TRBJ2-5, with 12 bases matching TRBD1. Germline CDR1 is GTSNPN and CDR2 is SVGIG (reference sequence). The length of the CDR3 is 16 residues. The V segment lost 1 base and the J segment 5 bases; nucleotides outside the gene matches: 8. Written as DNA, the CDR3 is TGTGCCTGGAGTGCCGGGACAGGGGGCGCAACGGAGACCCAGTACTTC. Translated, it gives CAWSAGTGGATETQYF.

The V call is TRBV29-1, the J call TRBJ2-2, with 10 bases matching TRBD1. Losses at the gene ends were 4 bases for V and 4 bases for J; bases not matched to a gene: 0. The germline gives CDR1 SQVTM, CDR2 ANQGSEA. The length of the CDR3 is 13 residues. CDR3 in DNA: TGCAGCGTTGGGACAGGGGGCACCGGGGAGCTGTTTTTT. Translating it yields CSVGTGGTGELFF.

The gene calls are TRBV12-3 or TRBV12-4 and TRBJ2-2; D is unresolved. CDR3 length equals 13 residues. With 3 bases removed from V and 4 bases from J, the gap between germline ends came to 6 bases. The CDR3 spells CASSLIGTGELFF. The DNA of the CDR3 is TGTGCCAGCAGTTTGATCGGCACCGGGGAGCTGTTTTTT.

The rearrangement uses TRBV10-3 and TRBJ1-4; D is perhaps TRBD1 (5 bases). The length of the CDR3 is 13 residues. V lost 8 bases and J lost 5, with 12 bases in between. Germline V gene lookup returns CDR1 ENHRY and CDR2 SYGVKD. CDR3 nucleotides: TGTGCCATCGGGGCAGGGCTGAATGAAAAACTGTTTTTT. It is translated as CAIGAGLNEKLFF.

This clonotype was picked up a small number of times. The CDR3 loop is CSARDRLRVWQPQHF. The DNA for the CDR3 is TGCAGTGCTAGAGATCGGTTAAGGGTCTGGCAGCCCCAGCATTTT. The V call is TRBV20-1, the J call TRBJ1-5; D call uncertain. Germline assignment: CDR1 DFQATT and CDR2 SNEGSKA (reference sequence). This CDR3 contains 15 residues. V dropped 0 bases and J dropped 7 bases, with 16 bases sitting between them.

This clonotype was counted between two and nine times. This chain uses TRBV7-6 with TRBJ2-7; 8 bases agree with TRBD2. The CDR3 covers 15 residues. The germline V gene encodes CDR1 SGHVS and CDR2 FNYEAQ. After removal of 3 bases from V and 6 bases from J, the junction contained 10 bases not matched to a gene. CDR3 residues: CASSFRAGDLSEQYF. The DNA for the CDR3 is TGTGCCAGCAGCTTTCGAGCGGGGGACTTGAGCGAGCAGTACTTC.

This clonotype has at least ten counts. Its ends do not fully match the called genes, so a read error is possible. J is TRBJ1-5 and V is TRBV7-6; 7 nucleotides match TRBD1. The CDR3 is 15 amino acids. Per the germline V gene, CDR1 is SGHVS and CDR2 is FNYEAQ. The CDR3 DNA follows: TGCGCCAGCAGCTTGGGACAGAATAGCAATCAGCCCCAGCATTTT. Its translation is CASSLGQNSNQPQHF.

This clonotype showed up just a few times. The chain uses TRBV27 and TRBJ1-1, with TRBD1 matching over 10 bases. The germline CDR1 and CDR2 sequences are MNHEY and SMNVEV (reference sequence). The CDR3 runs to 17 residues. V was clipped by 4 bases and J by 0 bases; unmatched bases: 8. The CDR3: CASSSRDRGLMNTEAFF. The CDR3 nucleotides read TGTGCCAGCAGTTCCCGGGACAGGGGATTAATGAACACTGAAGCTTTCTTT.

Only one count was recorded for this clonotype. The V and J genes are TRBV11-2 and TRBJ1-1; no clear D gene. The ends were cut back, 5 bases at V and 3 bases at J, with 19 bases in the middle. The germline CDR1 and CDR2 sequences are SGHAT and FQNNGV. This CDR3 region has 16 residues. CDR3 in DNA: TGTGCCAGCAGCACCATGAGTCCTGGGGTCCACACTGAAGCTTTCTTT. Amino acid sequence: CASSTMSPGVHTEAFF.

This clonotype has more than one count but fewer than ten. The V call is TRBV4-2, the J call TRBJ2-7; TRBD2 matches at 7 bases. The CDR3 loop spans 14 amino acids. Germline CDR1 LGHNA, CDR2 YNFKEQ. V was clipped by 4 bases and J by 3 bases; unmatched bases: 6. This chain's CDR3 is CASSRGREGYEQYF. The CDR3 region has the DNA TGTGCCAGCAGCCGGGGCAGGGAGGGCTACGAGCAGTACTTC.

This clonotype was recorded a few times. V and J are TRBV5-1 and TRBJ1-1; D ambiguous. The germline V gene encodes CDR1 SGHRS and CDR2 YFSETQ. There are 15 residues in the CDR3. V was shortened by 1 base and J by 3 bases, with 13 bases between the two germline ends. CDR3 nucleotides: TGCGCCAGCAGCTTGTTTGTCAGTTCGGACACTGAAGCTTTCTTT. Its protein product is CASSLFVSSDTEAFF.

Written as DNA, the CDR3 is TGCGCCAGCAGCCAAGTTAGTACTTCCTACGAGCAGTACTTC. Translation gives CASSQVSTSYEQYF. The genes are TRBV4-3 and TRBJ2-7; no firm D call. V shed 1 base and J shed 1 base, with 8 bases lying between them. CDR1 is LGHNA and CDR2 is YSLEER in the germline V gene. This CDR3 is 14 amino acids long.

This clonotype has only a few counts. This chain connects TRBV14 to TRBJ2-5; D is tentatively TRBD1 or TRBD2 (6 bases each). V lost 5 bases to trimming and J lost 7 bases, with 20 bases between them. This CDR3 spans 15 amino acids. The V gene's germline CDR1 is SGHDN and CDR2 FVKESK. CDR3 bases: TGTGCCAGCAGCGAAGGGTGGGGGGCCATCGGGACCCAGTACTTC. This gives the protein CASSEGWGAIGTQYF.

The table lists this clonotype with a few counts. The rearrangement links TRBV6-5 to TRBJ2-1, with 9 positions matching TRBD2. The germline gives CDR1 MNHEY, CDR2 SVGAGI. The CDR3 length is 16 residues. After removal of 0 bases from V and 9 bases from J, the junction contained 9 bases not matched to a gene. CDR3 in DNA: TGTGCCAGCAGTTACTCGGTCGCGGGAGGGCCCGGTGAGCAGTTCTTC. This gives the protein CASSYSVAGGPGEQFF.

This clonotype showed up just a few times. This chain links TRBV6-5 with TRBJ2-7; the D gene is possibly TRBD2 (6 bases). CDR1 and CDR2 (germline): MNHEY, SVGAGI. The length of the CDR3 is 16 residues. Trimming took off 6 bases at V and 0 bases at J, with 18 bases between the two ends. This CDR3 is CASSSSTGDPSYEQYF. In DNA, the CDR3 is TGTGCCAGCAGCTCCTCCACGGGGGACCCCTCCTACGAGCAGTACTTC.

The sample holds a few counts of this clonotype. CDR3 DNA sequence: TGCGCCAGCAGCTTCGGACAAGCGGGATTCCAAGAGACCCAGTACTTC. Encoded protein: CASSFGQAGFQETQYF. The chain combines TRBV5-1 with TRBJ2-5, with 7 bases identical to TRBD2. The CDR3 totals 16 residues. J gave up 1 base and V 2 bases, and 8 bases lay outside the gene matches. The germline CDR1 and CDR2 sequences are SGHRS and YFSETQ.

This chain's CDR3 is CASSSGHLQEKLFF. Written as DNA, the CDR3 is TGCGCCAGCAGCTCGGGACACCTCCAGGAAAAACTGTTTTTT. This chain joins TRBV5-1 and TRBJ1-4, with a tentative D call TRBD1 (6 bases). V lost 3 bases and J 8 bases, leaving 14 bases between the germline ends. Germline CDR1 and CDR2: SGHRS and YFSETQ. CDR3 size: 14 residues.

This chain links TRBV11-2 with TRBJ2-1, with D unclear. CDR1 and CDR2 (germline): SGHAT, FQNNGV. The CDR3 extends over 13 amino acids. V shed 6 bases and J shed 6 bases, with 12 bases lying between them. CDR3 residues: CASRSMRTNEQFF. CDR3 bases: TGTGCCAGCAGAAGCATGAGAACCAATGAGCAGTTCTTC.

The sample holds a few counts of this clonotype. V usage is TRBV7-9 and J usage is TRBJ1-1; D is ambiguous. This CDR3 has 11 amino acids. The germline V and J ends were trimmed by 8 bases and 3 bases, with 7 bases remaining between them. The germline V gene has CDR1 SEHNR and CDR2 FQNEAQ (reference sequence). CDR3 residues: CASGKDTEAFF. CDR3 bases: TGTGCCAGCGGAAAGGACACTGAAGCTTTCTTT.

This clonotype was detected only a few times. This CDR3 reads CASQGEGTKNTEAFF. In nucleotides, the CDR3 is TGTGCCAGCCAGGGGGAGGGGACAAAGAACACTGAAGCTTTCTTT. The chain recombines TRBV2 with TRBJ1-1, with 7 bases fitting TRBD1. V trimming: 8 bases; J trimming: 1 base; junction bases outside the gene matches: 10. Per the germline V gene, CDR1 is SNHLY and CDR2 is FYNNEI. This CDR3 is built from 15 residues.

This chain uses TRBV10-3 with TRBJ2-5; TRBD2 matches 8 bases. This CDR3 has 14 residues. CDR1 ENHRY and CDR2 SYGVKD come from the germline V gene. The trim removed 4 bases at V and 2 bases at J, leaving 3 bases unmatched. CDR3 loop: CAISAGGSQETQYF. The CDR3 DNA follows: TGTGCCATCAGTGCGGGAGGGAGTCAAGAGACCCAGTACTTC.